A selection of T cell receptor beta chains follows, all from one sample in a study of T cell responses to AZD1222 COVID-19 vaccine. Method: immunoSEQ multiplex PCR; TCRdb's copy keeps in-frame clones and lacks some. The sample carries fewer than 120,000 clones, around 90% recorded once. The sequenced sample was peripheral blood, obtained on day 0 of AZD1222 vaccination. These receptors came from an adult in good health. The conserved cysteine and the conserved F or W are not part of the CDR3 here.

j_gene: TRBJ1-2; v_gene: TRBV3-1/TRBV3-2; CDR3aa: ASSQERTGGDYGYT
j_gene: TRBJ1-2; v_gene: TRBV30; CDR3aa: AGRGYGYT
j_gene: TRBJ1-5; v_gene: TRBV2; CDR3aa: ASSVVGSSNQPQH
j_gene: TRBJ1-4; v_gene: TRBV5-6; CDR3aa: ASSYATGAPTNEKLF
j_gene: TRBJ2-3; v_gene: TRBV28; CDR3aa: ASTKAAIPPPDTQY
j_gene: TRBJ2-7; v_gene: TRBV5-5; CDR3aa: ASSLRAGDEQY
j_gene: TRBJ2-5; v_gene: TRBV5-4; CDR3aa: ASSYAGIYQETQY
j_gene: TRBJ1-1; v_gene: TRBV13; CDR3aa: ASSLTGTEAF
j_gene: TRBJ2-7; v_gene: TRBV15; CDR3aa: ATSRDFTGKSHEQY
j_gene: TRBJ2-1; v_gene: TRBV6-5; CDR3aa: ASSYDRERHEQF
j_gene: TRBJ2-4; v_gene: TRBV30; CDR3aa: AWSEMTVAKNIQY
j_gene: TRBJ1-2; v_gene: TRBV6-5; CDR3aa: ASTLAPQSQGYT
j_gene: TRBJ2-7; v_gene: TRBV19; CDR3aa: ASSTSGQSYEQY
j_gene: TRBJ1-5; v_gene: TRBV19; CDR3aa: ASGGGQGLQPQH
j_gene: TRBJ2-1; v_gene: TRBV5-4; CDR3aa: ASSLAVSGGARHNEQF
j_gene: TRBJ1-3; v_gene: TRBV5-6; CDR3aa: ASSLGGPSSGNTIY
j_gene: TRBJ1-2; v_gene: TRBV19; CDR3aa: ASSIELTYGYT
j_gene: TRBJ1-3; v_gene: TRBV12-3/TRBV12-4; CDR3aa: ASSLDSGNTIY
j_gene: TRBJ2-2; v_gene: TRBV28; CDR3aa: ASSRGAGGRSFGELF
j_gene: TRBJ2-1; v_gene: TRBV29-1; CDR3aa: SVAGQGEGNEQF
j_gene: TRBJ1-2; v_gene: TRBV19; CDR3aa: ASSSGPGEEHGYGYT
j_gene: TRBJ2-3; v_gene: TRBV27; CDR3aa: ASSSSGPDTQY
j_gene: TRBJ2-1; v_gene: TRBV7-3; CDR3aa: ASSLDFRSSYNEQF
j_gene: TRBJ2-1; v_gene: TRBV6-5; CDR3aa: ASRLAGGYNEQF
j_gene: TRBJ1-1; v_gene: TRBV18; CDR3aa: ASSPRDRGEAF
j_gene: TRBJ1-4; v_gene: TRBV7-6; CDR3aa: ASSLNEGYLREKLF
j_gene: TRBJ2-7; v_gene: TRBV27; CDR3aa: ASRSTGGGSYEQY
j_gene: TRBJ2-4; v_gene: TRBV15; CDR3aa: ATSRDSSGLAKNIQY
j_gene: TRBJ2-1; v_gene: TRBV6-5; CDR3aa: ASSYKGNDEQF
j_gene: TRBJ2-1; v_gene: TRBV3-1/TRBV3-2; CDR3aa: ASSLRLADNEQF
j_gene: TRBJ1-2; v_gene: TRBV19; CDR3aa: ASSIGRENYGYT
j_gene: TRBJ1-3; v_gene: TRBV5-4; CDR3aa: ASSLAGRGLYGNTIY
j_gene: TRBJ1-6; v_gene: TRBV2; CDR3aa: ASSTYGLNSPLH
j_gene: TRBJ2-3; v_gene: TRBV10-2; CDR3aa: ASVRGDFSTDTQY
j_gene: TRBJ2-5; v_gene: TRBV30; CDR3aa: AWNRGGETQY
j_gene: TRBJ1-6; v_gene: TRBV28; CDR3aa: ASRSGTNNSPLH
j_gene: TRBJ1-2; v_gene: TRBV27; CDR3aa: ASSLSPASNYGYT
j_gene: TRBJ1-1; v_gene: TRBV11-3; CDR3aa: ASSSLWGMNTEAF
j_gene: TRBJ2-7; v_gene: TRBV10-3; CDR3aa: AISGQNYEQY
j_gene: TRBJ2-1; v_gene: TRBV9; CDR3aa: ASSADNEQF
j_gene: TRBJ2-7; v_gene: TRBV12-3/TRBV12-4; CDR3aa: ASSFEGSYEQY
j_gene: TRBJ1-3; v_gene: TRBV28; CDR3aa: ASSPQTGGNTIY
j_gene: TRBJ2-1; v_gene: TRBV5-1; CDR3aa: ASSWGLAATIYNEQF
j_gene: TRBJ1-5; v_gene: TRBV5-1; CDR3aa: ASSPTGAQPQH
j_gene: TRBJ1-6; v_gene: TRBV6-1; CDR3aa: ASSEGTVNSPLH
j_gene: TRBJ1-6; v_gene: TRBV6-5; CDR3aa: ASRGTGGYNSPLH
j_gene: TRBJ1-3; v_gene: TRBV6-2/TRBV6-3; CDR3aa: ASSWDSGNTIY
j_gene: TRBJ2-3; v_gene: TRBV9; CDR3aa: ASSVDPGTDTQY
j_gene: TRBJ2-2; v_gene: TRBV24-1; CDR3aa: ASTSTTGELF